This TCR beta chain was captured by sequencing in a study of beta chain features in type 1 diabetes. General observations from the study: Naive, central memory and Treg TCRB repertoires seemed to resemble each other more closely in patients than they did in healthy donors.

Concerning this clone: Its antigen is as yet unknown.

The isolated RNA, all of it, was reverse transcribed, so expressed TCRB transcripts were what got sequenced. Naive, central memory and regulatory T cell samples came to a mean of approximately 3.6 million reads. Generated by immunoSEQ multiplex PCR, the TCRdb table keeps only in-frame clones and is missing some. The sample yields a few hundred thousand clones, around 12% seen once. CDR1 is LGHNA and CDR2 is YSLEER in the germline V gene. The CDR3 extends over 16 amino acids. The J segment lost 8 bases and the V segment lost 2 bases, leaving 6 bases of the junction unmatched. Sample: naive CD4+ T cells from blood. The rearrangement links TRBV4-3 to TRBJ2-1, with 13 bases lining up with TRBD2. The clonotype comes from a man aged 18 to 30 in good health. The CDR3 spells CASSQLGLAGAHEQFF. Written as DNA, the CDR3 is TGCGCCAGCAGCCAATTAGGACTAGCGGGAGCCCATGAGCAGTTCTTC.